This T cell receptor (beta chain) comes out of a study of cytomegalovirus exposure and HLA in healthy donors. Study results and caveats: With high specificity and sensitivity, the classifier reportedly diagnosed cytomegalovirus status.

In the case of this clone: The antigen remains undetermined.

Separate from the roughly 610-subject first cohort, the roughly 120-subject validation cohort was the one that the donors belonged to. V lost 4 bases and J 0 bases, leaving 17 bases between the germline ends. Looked up from germline, CDR1 is SEHNR and CDR2 is FQNEAQ (reference sequence). This CDR3 has 17 residues. The protocol was immunoSEQ multiplex PCR, while the TCRdb copy is restricted to in-frame clones and leaves out a portion. The profile shows 150,000 to 200,000 clones, around 82% of them singletons. This clonotype originated in a man younger than 45 in good health and CMV-seropositive. Sequencing was performed on PBMCs. This chain connects TRBV7-9 to TRBJ2-3; weak D call: TRBD2 (7 bases). CDR3 region: CASSSRGGGVSTDTQYF. The CDR3, as DNA: TGTGCCAGCAGCTCGCGCGGGGGCGGGGTTAGCACAGATACGCAGTATTTT.